The sequence of this TCR beta chain was determined in a study of regulatory T cells in long-lasting Graves disease. By sample share, this clonotype is medium-sized. Its target is unknown. The authors built TCR beta libraries using iRepertoire HTBI primers and Arm-PCR of CDR3 regions. Via MiXCR, TCRdb re-called the multiplex PCR reads, giving one row per CDR3 protein. The table shows 300,000 to 450,000 distinct CDR3 sequences, with about a sixth occurring only once. Study observations and caveats: Favoring TRBV28, TRBJ1-2 and TRBJ2-5 was a feature seen in persistent disease.

As to time point: newly diagnosed GD, antithyroid drugs for less than 3 months. Isolated PBMC RNA provided the starting material for the TCR library. The CDR3 is 16 amino acids. J gave up 4 bases and V 5 bases, and 7 bases lay outside the gene matches. CDR1 and CDR2 (germline): SNHLY, FYNNEI. The source of this sequence is a female donor with Graves disease. This specimen consisted of peripheral blood mononuclear cells (PBMCs), obtained at new diagnosis, from a patient treated with antithyroid drugs. The V gene is TRBV2, the J gene TRBJ2-2; 10 positions agree with TRBD2. This CDR3 reads CASSSLAGGGTGELFF. CDR3 bases: TGTGCCAGCAGTTCCTTAGCGGGAGGAGGCACCGGGGAGCTGTTTTTT. Full variable domain (rest looked up from reference TRBV2 and TRBJ2-2): EPEVTQTPSHQVTQMGQEVILRCVPISNHLYFYWYRQILGQKVEFLVSFYNNEISEKSEIFDDQFSVERPDGSNFTLKIRSTKLEDSAMYFCASSSLAGGGTGELFFGEGSRLTVL.